This paragraph reports one T cell receptor (beta chain). The V gene's germline CDR1 is LGHDT and CDR2 YNNKEL (reference sequence). This CDR3 is built from 14 residues. Trimming took 1 base from V and 2 from J, leaving 5 bases between them. This specimen comes from a study of CD8 T cells in Susac syndrome. RNA amounts of 0.5 to 1 ug underwent reverse transcription with random hexamers. TCRdb passed the immunoSEQ multiplex PCR reads through MiXCR, listing each CDR3 protein once. The profile covers about 180,000 distinct CDR3 sequences, with roughly 92% appearing a single time and approximately 0.11% taken by the ten largest.

The receptor comes from a human donor with Susac syndrome. The chain recombines TRBV3-1 with TRBJ2-2; no clear D gene. Material: CD4+ T cells from PBMCs. In DNA, the CDR3 is TGTGCCAGCAGCCAAGCTAGAAACACCGGGGAGCTGTTTTTT. Residues: CASSQARNTGELFF.